A single TCR beta chain is shown here with its context. It has no known antigen specificity. No much larger clonotype is one base removed from it; base qualities were not supplied. Based on the germline V gene (reference sequence), the CDR1 and CDR2 sequences are LNHDA and SQIVND. A distance of 18 bases separates the germline ends of V and J, which lose 5 bases and 5 bases respectively. Counted from cysteine to phenylalanine, this CDR3 has 15 amino acids. Only the CDR3 DNA is retained, 45 bases long and in frame from the first base. Taken with the paper, the label for time point translates to: cells obtained before transplantation from donor or recipient. CD3+CD4+ and CD3+CD8+ populations were FACS-sorted from unstimulated pre-transplant donor and recipient cells taken from spleen or lymph nodes. The data are from a study of graft-versus-host responses after intestinal transplantation (dated by TCRdb to the early 2020s). For the study in its entirety: Recipients received multivisceral, liver-intestinal, or isolated intestinal transplants. Alloreactive clones were identified by sequencing pre-transplant mixed lymphocyte reaction products and comparing them with unstimulated pre-transplant donor and recipient T cells. After intestinal transplantation, graft-versus-host and host-versus-graft alloreactive T cell clones were followed in the graft, circulation and bone marrow using bulk TCR-beta CDR3 sequencing. Of the 20 to 25 intestinal transplant recipients enrolled in the cohort, one of whom was a retransplant, 3 patients without pretransplant specimens were excluded. Instead of going to the commercial service, samples from a few later patients were sequenced in-house on an Illumina MiSeq and processed with MiXCR. Anti-thymocyte globulin induction was given to all recipients, followed by maintenance tacrolimus and steroids for around three years. A peak of at least 4% donor T cells among recipient peripheral blood mononuclear cells was the definition used for donor T cell macrochimerism.

Library method: the immunoSEQ multiplex PCR assay. For most patients, genomic DNA was isolated with the Qiagen DNeasy Blood and Tissue Kit and shipped frozen to Adaptive Biotechnologies for TCR sequencing. For most patients, high-throughput TCR-beta CDR3 sequencing of genomic DNA was performed by Adaptive Biotechnologies. The authors processed their data as follows. TCR sequencing data were retrieved from Adaptive's ImmunoSEQ software for 15 to 20 patients, whereas a few other patients were processed with MiXCR and VDJtools. CD4 versus CD8 sorting errors were corrected by removing sequences found in both subsets at a frequency ratio below 5:1. Because the origin of CDR3 nucleotide sequences shared between donor and recipient could not be assigned, those sequences were removed. To be classed as alloreactive, a clone needed at least 2-fold expansion over unstimulated cells and a minimum CFSE-low frequency of 0.002% (template counts) or 0.001% (read counts). A clone was considered mappable if detected in the sequenced pre-transplant spleen, lymph node, or MLR CFSE-low populations of the donor or recipient. The cumulative frequency of alloreactive clones was calculated as a percentage of all sequences, weighted by copy number. TCRdb provides this immuneACCESS table in a form limited to in-frame rearrangements. Some clones are lacking; in checked studies, under half of them reflect an unresolved V gene, and why the rest are absent is not known. The V and J calls and clone size were taken over from that table, and D and trimming were inferred from the DNA. The sample profile shows 90,000 to 150,000 clones; about 95% of them were found once. The ten largest make up over 2.5% of the sample.

Paper-wide results and their limitations: High GvH to HvG T cell clonal ratios were observed in the allografts of patients with donor T cell macrochimerism. The conclusions were limited by the relatively low number and heterogeneity of the intestinal transplant patients. GvH clones were detected in recipient bone marrow, and some appeared earlier in ileal mucosa or blood, consistent with an intestinal mucosal origin. Early after transplant, peak levels of circulating GvH clones were associated with declines in HvG clones.

This clonotype was sampled from a human donor who received an intestinal transplant. Sequenced here: unstimulated CD8+ T cells sorted from spleen or lymph node cells, sampled before intestinal transplant. Rearrangement joined TRBV19 to TRBJ2-5; the D gene lacks a confident call. The sequenced DNA is TGTGCCAGTAGTGTCGAGGTTTGGGCACGGGAGACCCAGTACTTC. This codes for CASSVEVWARETQYF.